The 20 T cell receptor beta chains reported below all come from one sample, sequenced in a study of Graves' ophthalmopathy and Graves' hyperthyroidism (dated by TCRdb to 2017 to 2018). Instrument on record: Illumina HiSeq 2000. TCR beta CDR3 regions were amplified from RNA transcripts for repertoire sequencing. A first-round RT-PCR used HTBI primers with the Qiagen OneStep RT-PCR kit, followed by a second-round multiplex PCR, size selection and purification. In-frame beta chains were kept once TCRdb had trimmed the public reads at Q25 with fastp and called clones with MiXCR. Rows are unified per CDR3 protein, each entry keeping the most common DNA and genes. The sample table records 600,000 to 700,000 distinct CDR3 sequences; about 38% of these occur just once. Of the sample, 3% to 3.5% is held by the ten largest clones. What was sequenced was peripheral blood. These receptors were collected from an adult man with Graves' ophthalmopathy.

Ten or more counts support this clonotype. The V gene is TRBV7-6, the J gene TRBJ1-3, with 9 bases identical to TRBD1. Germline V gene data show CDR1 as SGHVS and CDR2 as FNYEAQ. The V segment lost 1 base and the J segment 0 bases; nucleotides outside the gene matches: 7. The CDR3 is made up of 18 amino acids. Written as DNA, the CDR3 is TGTGCCAGCAGCTTAGTTCCGGGACAGGGTTCCTCTGGAAACACCATATATTTT. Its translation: CASSLVPGQGSSGNTIYF.

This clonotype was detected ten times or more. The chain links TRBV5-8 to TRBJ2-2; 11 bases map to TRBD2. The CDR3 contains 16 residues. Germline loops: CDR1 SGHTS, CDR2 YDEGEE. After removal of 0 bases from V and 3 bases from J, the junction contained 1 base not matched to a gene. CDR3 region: CASSLGLAGYTGELFF. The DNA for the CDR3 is TGTGCCAGCAGCTTGGGACTAGCGGGATACACCGGGGAGCTGTTTTTT. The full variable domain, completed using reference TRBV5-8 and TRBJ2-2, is EAGVTQSPTHLIKTRGQQATLRCSPISGHTSVYWYQQALGLGLQFLLWYDEGEERNRGNFPPRFSGRQFPNYSSELNVNALELEDSALYLCASSLGLAGYTGELFFGEGSRLTVL.

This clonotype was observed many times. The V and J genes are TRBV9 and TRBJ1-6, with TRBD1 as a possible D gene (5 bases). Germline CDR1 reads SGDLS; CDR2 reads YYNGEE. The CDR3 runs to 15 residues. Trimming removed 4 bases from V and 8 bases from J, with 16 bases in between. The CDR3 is CASSSSGSTDSPLHF. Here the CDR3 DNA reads TGTGCCAGCAGCTCTTCAGGGTCTACTGATTCACCCCTCCACTTT.

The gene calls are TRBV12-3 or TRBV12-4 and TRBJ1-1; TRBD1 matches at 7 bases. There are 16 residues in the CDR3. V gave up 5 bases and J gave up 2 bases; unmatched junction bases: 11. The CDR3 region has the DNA TGTGCCAGCAGTAACTCCCAGACAGGGCTAAACACTGAAGCTTTCTTT. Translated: CASSNSQTGLNTEAFF.

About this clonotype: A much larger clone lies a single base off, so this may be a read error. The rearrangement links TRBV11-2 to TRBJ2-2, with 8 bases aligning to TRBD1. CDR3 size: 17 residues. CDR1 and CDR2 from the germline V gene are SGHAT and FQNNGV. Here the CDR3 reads CAGSLDGATGASGELFF. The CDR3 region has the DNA TGTGCCGGCAGCTTAGACGGGGCGACAGGGGCTAGCGGGGAGCTGTTTTTT.

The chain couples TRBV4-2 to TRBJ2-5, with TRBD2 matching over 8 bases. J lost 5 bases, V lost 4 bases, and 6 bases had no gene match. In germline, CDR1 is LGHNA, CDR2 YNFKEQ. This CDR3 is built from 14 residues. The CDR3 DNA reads TGTGCCAGCAGCCCTGGGGCGGGGGGTGAGACCCAGTACTTC. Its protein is CASSPGAGGETQYF.

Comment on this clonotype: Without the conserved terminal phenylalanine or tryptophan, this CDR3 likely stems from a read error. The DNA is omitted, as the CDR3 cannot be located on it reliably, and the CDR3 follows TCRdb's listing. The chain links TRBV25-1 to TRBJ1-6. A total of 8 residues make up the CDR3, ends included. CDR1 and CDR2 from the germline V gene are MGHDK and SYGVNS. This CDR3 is CASSEYGA.

The CDR3 nucleotides are TGTGCCATAGGGACAGGCTCTGGAAACACCATATATTTT. Amino acid sequence: CAIGTGSGNTIYF. This chain links TRBV10-3 with TRBJ1-3; 8 nucleotides agree with TRBD1. The ends lost 9 bases at V and 0 bases at J; junction bases unmatched: 1. CDR3 length: 13 residues. Germline V lookup: CDR1 ENHRY, CDR2 SYGVKD.

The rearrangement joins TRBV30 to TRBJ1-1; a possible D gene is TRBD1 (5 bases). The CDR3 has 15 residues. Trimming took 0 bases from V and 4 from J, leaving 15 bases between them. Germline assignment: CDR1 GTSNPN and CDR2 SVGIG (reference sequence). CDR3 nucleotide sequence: TGTGCCTGGAGTGTGTGGGCAGGGAAGGTCACTGAAGCTTTCTTT. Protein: CAWSVWAGKVTEAFF.

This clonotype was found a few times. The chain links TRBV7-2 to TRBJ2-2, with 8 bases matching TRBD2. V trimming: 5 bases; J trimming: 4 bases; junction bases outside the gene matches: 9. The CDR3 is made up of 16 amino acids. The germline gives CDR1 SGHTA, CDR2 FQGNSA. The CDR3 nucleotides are TGTGCCAGCAGCGAATATAGCGGGGCGGTCACCGGGGAGCTGTTTTTT. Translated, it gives CASSEYSGAVTGELFF.

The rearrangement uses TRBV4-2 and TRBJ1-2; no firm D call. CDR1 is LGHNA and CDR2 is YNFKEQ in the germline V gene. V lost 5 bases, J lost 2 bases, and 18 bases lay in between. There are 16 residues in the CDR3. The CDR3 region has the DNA TGTGCCAGCAGCTTGGACGTTTTGAGCTCCAACTATGGCTACACCTTC. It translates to CASSLDVLSSNYGYTF.

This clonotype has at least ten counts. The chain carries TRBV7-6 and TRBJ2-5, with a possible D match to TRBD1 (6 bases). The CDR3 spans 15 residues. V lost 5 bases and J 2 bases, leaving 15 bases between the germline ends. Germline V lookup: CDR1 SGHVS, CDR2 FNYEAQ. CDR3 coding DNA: TGTGCCAGCAGCCAAGGGGGACACTCTCAAGAGACCCAGTACTTC. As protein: CASSQGGHSQETQYF.

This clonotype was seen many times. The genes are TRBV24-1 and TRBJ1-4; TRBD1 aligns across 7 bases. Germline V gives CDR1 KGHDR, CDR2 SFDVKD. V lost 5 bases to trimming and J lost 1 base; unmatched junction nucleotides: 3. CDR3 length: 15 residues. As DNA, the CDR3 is TGTGCCACCAGTGGCCACAGGGGAACTAATGAAAAACTGTTTTTT. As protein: CATSGHRGTNEKLFF.

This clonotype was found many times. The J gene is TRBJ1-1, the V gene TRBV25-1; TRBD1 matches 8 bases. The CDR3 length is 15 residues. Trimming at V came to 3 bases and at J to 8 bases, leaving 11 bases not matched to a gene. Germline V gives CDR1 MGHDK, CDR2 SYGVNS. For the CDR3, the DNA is TGTGCCAGCAGTGACCCGGGACAGGCGGGTCCCGAAGCTTTCTTT. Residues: CASSDPGQAGPEAFF.

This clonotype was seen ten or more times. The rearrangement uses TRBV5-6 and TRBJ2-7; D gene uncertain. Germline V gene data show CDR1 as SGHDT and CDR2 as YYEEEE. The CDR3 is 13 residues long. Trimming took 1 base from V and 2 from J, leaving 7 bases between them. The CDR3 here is CASSLIGTYEQYF. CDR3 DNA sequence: TGTGCCAGCAGCTTGATTGGGACCTACGAGCAGTACTTC.

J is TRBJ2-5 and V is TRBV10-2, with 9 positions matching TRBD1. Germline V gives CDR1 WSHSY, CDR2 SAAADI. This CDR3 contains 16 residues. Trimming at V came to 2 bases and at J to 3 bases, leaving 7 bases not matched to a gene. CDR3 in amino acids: CASSEDRGTVEETQYF. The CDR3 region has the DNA TGCGCCAGCAGTGAGGACAGGGGGACAGTCGAAGAGACCCAGTACTTC.

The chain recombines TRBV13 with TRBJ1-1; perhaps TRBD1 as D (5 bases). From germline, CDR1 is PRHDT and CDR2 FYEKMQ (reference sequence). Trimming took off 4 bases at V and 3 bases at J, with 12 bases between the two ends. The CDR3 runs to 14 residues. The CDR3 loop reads CASSSRGGDTEAFF. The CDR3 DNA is TGTGCCAGCAGCTCCCGGGGGGGTGACACTGAAGCTTTCTTT. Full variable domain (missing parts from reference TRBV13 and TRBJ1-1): AAGVIQSPRHLIKEKRETATLKCYPIPRHDTVYWYQQGPGQDPQFLISFYEKMQSDKGSIPDRFSAQQFSDYHSELNMSSLELGDSALYFCASSSRGGDTEAFFGQGTRLTVV.

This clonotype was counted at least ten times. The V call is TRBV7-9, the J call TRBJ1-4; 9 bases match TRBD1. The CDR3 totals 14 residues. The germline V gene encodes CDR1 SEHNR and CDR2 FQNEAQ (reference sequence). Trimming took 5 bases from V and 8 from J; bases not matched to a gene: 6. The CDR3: CASSQGQGREKLFF. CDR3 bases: TGTGCCAGCAGCCAAGGACAGGGGAGGGAAAAACTGTTTTTT.

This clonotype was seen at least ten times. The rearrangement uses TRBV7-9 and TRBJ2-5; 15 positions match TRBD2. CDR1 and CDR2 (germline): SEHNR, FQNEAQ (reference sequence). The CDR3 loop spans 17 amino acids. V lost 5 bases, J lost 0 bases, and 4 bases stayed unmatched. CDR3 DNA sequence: TGTGCCAGCAGCACGGGACTAGCGGGGGGTAACCAAGAGACCCAGTACTTC. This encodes CASSTGLAGGNQETQYF.

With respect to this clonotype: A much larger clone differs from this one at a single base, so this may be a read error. CDR3 amino acids: CASSWEGSANTGELFF. CDR3 DNA sequence: TGCGCCAGCAGCTGGGAAGGGAGCGCGAACACCGGGGAGCTGTTTTTT. The chain combines TRBV5-1 with TRBJ2-2; a weak D match, TRBD2 (5 bases). Germline CDR1 reads SGHRS; CDR2 reads YFSETQ. This CDR3 is 16 amino acids long. The V end was cut by 3 bases, the J end by 0 bases, with 12 bases between. The full variable domain, its missing parts supplied by reference TRBV5-1 and TRBJ2-2, is KAGVTQTPRYLIKTRGQQVTLSCSPISGHRSVSWYQQTPGQGLQFLFEYFSETQRNKGNFPGRFSGRQFSNSRSEMNVSTLELGDSALYLCASSWEGSANTGELFFGEGSRLTVL.